These 17 T cell receptor beta chains were all obtained from the same sample, sequenced in a study of cytomegalovirus exposure and HLA in healthy donors. The PCR made use of 60 Vbeta and 13 Jbeta primers. Sequenced by immunoSEQ multiplex PCR; TCRdb stores in-frame clones only, minus some. The sample carries around 200,000 clones, roughly four fifths recorded once. Input material: PBMCs. These receptors were obtained from a man between 45 and 60 years old in good health and CMV-seronegative.

The V and J genes are TRBV9 and TRBJ2-1; possibly TRBD1 for D (6 bases). V was cut by 3 bases and J by 0 bases, with 10 bases left in between. Germline V gene lookup returns CDR1 SGDLS and CDR2 YYNGEE. This CDR3 is 15 amino acids long. DNA of the CDR3: TGTGCCAGCAGCGGACAGGCGACCTCCTACAATGAGCAGTTCTTC. Residues: CASSGQATSYNEQFF.

The chain links TRBV4-2 to TRBJ1-2, with a weak D call TRBD1 (5 bases). The germline V gene has CDR1 LGHNA and CDR2 YNFKEQ. V was clipped by 1 base and J by 10 bases, with 10 bases between them. The CDR3 is 12 amino acids. CDR3: CASSQATAPYTF. Here the CDR3 DNA reads TGTGCCAGCAGCCAAGCGACAGCACCCTACACCTTC.

CDR3 protein: CASTARRNTGELFF. The CDR3, as DNA: TGTGCCAGCACCGCCCGCAGGAACACCGGGGAGCTGTTTTTT. The chain links TRBV27 to TRBJ2-2, with D unclear. V lost 7 bases and J 1 base, leaving 10 bases between the germline ends. Germline CDR1 reads MNHEY; CDR2 reads SMNVEV (reference sequence). The CDR3 sequence is 14 residues long.

The gene calls are TRBV15 and TRBJ2-1; 11 nucleotides match TRBD1. Germline V gene lookup returns CDR1 LNHNV and CDR2 YYDKDF (reference sequence). The V segment lost 0 bases and the J segment 0 bases; nucleotides outside the gene matches: 1. The CDR3 is made up of 17 amino acids. Here the CDR3 DNA reads TGTGCCACCAGCAGAGACGGGACAGGGGGCTCCTACAATGAGCAGTTCTTC. This encodes CATSRDGTGGSYNEQFF.

This clone was seen more than once but under ten times. V and J are TRBV6-5 and TRBJ2-7, with D perhaps TRBD2 (7 bases). The germline gives CDR1 MNHEY, CDR2 SVGAGI. This CDR3 spans 15 amino acids. V gave up 2 bases and J gave up 2 bases, with 13 bases separating them. CDR3 coding DNA: TGTGCCAGCAGTTACCAGGCGGGGGCTACCTACGAGCAGTACTTC. Translated: CASSYQAGATYEQYF.

There are a few counts of this clone. The chain carries TRBV5-4 and TRBJ2-1; D is unclear. V was trimmed by 0 bases and J by 2 bases, leaving 9 bases between them. This CDR3 comprises 15 residues. Looked up from germline, CDR1 is SGHNT and CDR2 is YYREEE (reference sequence). The CDR3 DNA is TGTGCCAGCAGCTTGGGGCTAGTGGCCTACAATGAGCAGTTCTTC. Residues: CASSLGLVAYNEQFF.

The CDR3: CAIRSGTEAFF. In DNA, the CDR3 is TGTGCCATCCGATCGGGCACTGAAGCTTTCTTT. The chain recombines TRBV28 with TRBJ1-1; D gene uncertain. Germline V gene data show CDR1 as MDHEN and CDR2 as SYDVKM. Trimming removed 10 bases from V and 4 bases from J, with 10 bases in between. The CDR3 is 11 residues long.

V gene TRBV19 combines with J gene TRBJ2-6; 8 bases fit TRBD1. Trimming took 1 base from V and 0 from J; bases not matched to a gene: 5. This CDR3 is built from 18 residues. Germline V gene data show CDR1 as LNHDA and CDR2 as SQIVND (reference sequence). Here the CDR3 reads CASSIGGDRGSGANVLTF. CDR3 nucleotides: TGTGCCAGTAGTATAGGGGGAGACAGGGGCTCTGGGGCCAACGTCCTGACTTTC. The full variable domain, its missing parts supplied by reference TRBV19 and TRBJ2-6, is DGGITQSPKYLFRKEGQNVTLSCEQNLNHDAMYWYRQDPGQGLRLIYYSQIVNDFQKGDIAEGYSVSREKKESFPLTVTSAQKNPTAFYLCASSIGGDRGSGANVLTFGAGSRLTVL.

The V gene is TRBV7-2, the J gene TRBJ2-1; 9 bases line up with TRBD1. This CDR3 spans 15 amino acids. The germline gives CDR1 SGHTA, CDR2 FQGNSA. The V segment lost 0 bases and the J segment 7 bases; nucleotides outside the gene matches: 4. The CDR3 DNA sequence: TGTGCCAGCAGCTTAGCGGTGACAGGGGGGAATGAGCAGTTCTTC. Amino acid sequence: CASSLAVTGGNEQFF.

The chain joins TRBV28 to TRBJ1-2, with 11 bases fitting TRBD1. Germline CDR1 reads MDHEN; CDR2 reads SYDVKM. CDR3 length: 15 residues. V lost 5 bases, J lost 6 bases, and 8 bases stayed unmatched. CDR3 sequence reads: CASSLDRGRVDGYTF. CDR3 DNA: TGTGCCAGCAGTCTGGACAGGGGGCGCGTAGATGGCTACACCTTC.

This clone appeared a single time. This chain uses TRBV11-2 with TRBJ1-1, with D maybe TRBD1 (5 bases). Trimming removed 3 bases from V and 1 base from J, with 15 bases in between. Per the germline V gene, CDR1 is SGHAT and CDR2 is FQNNGV. This CDR3 has 16 amino acids. This CDR3 is CASSFNSRQTNTEAFF. The CDR3, as DNA: TGTGCCAGCAGCTTTAACTCGAGACAGACGAACACTGAAGCTTTCTTT.

V and J are TRBV9 and TRBJ1-2, with D hard to call. CDR3 size: 16 residues. V lost 1 base and J 0 bases, leaving 13 bases between the germline ends. In germline, CDR1 is SGDLS, CDR2 YYNGEE. Here the CDR3 reads CASSVNSMAANYGYTF. DNA of the CDR3: TGTGCCAGCAGCGTAAATAGCATGGCCGCTAACTATGGCTACACCTTC. The full variable domain, completed using reference TRBV9 and TRBJ1-2, is DSGVTQTPKHLITATGQRVTLRCSPRSGDLSVYWYQQSLDQGLQFLIQYYNGEERAKGNILERFSAQQFPDLHSELNLSSLELGDSALYFCASSVNSMAANYGYTFGSGTRLTVV.

The chain combines TRBV7-9 with TRBJ2-3, with TRBD2 matching over 11 bases. V shed 0 bases, J shed 3 bases, and the junction held 11 bases outside the gene matches. Germline values: CDR1 SEHNR, CDR2 FQNEAQ (reference sequence). This CDR3 spans 19 amino acids. The CDR3 protein is CASSLAAGSGRARTDTQYF. The CDR3 region has the DNA TGTGCCAGCAGCTTAGCGGCGGGTAGCGGGAGGGCCAGGACAGATACGCAGTATTTT.

The V call is TRBV29-1, the J call TRBJ2-3, with D possibly matching TRBD1 (5 bases). CDR3 length: 12 amino acids. Germline V CDR1 and CDR2: SQVTM, ANQGSEA. V was shortened by 7 bases and J by 4 bases, with 12 bases between the two germline ends. The CDR3 nucleotides are TGCAGCGGGGGCACCGACGCAGATACGCAGTATTTT. Translation: CSGGTDADTQYF.

This chain uses TRBV14 with TRBJ1-2, with a weak D call TRBD1 (6 bases). V lost 3 bases and J lost 7, with 9 bases in between. Looked up from germline, CDR1 is SGHDN and CDR2 is FVKESK. The CDR3 sequence is 12 residues long. The CDR3: CASSQNRVGYTF. The CDR3, as DNA: TGTGCCAGCAGCCAGAACAGGGTTGGCTACACCTTC.

V is TRBV5-1 and J is TRBJ2-5; 8 nucleotides match TRBD1. V shed 1 base, J shed 5 bases, and the junction held 7 bases outside the gene matches. This CDR3 is 15 amino acids long. Germline values: CDR1 SGHRS, CDR2 YFSETQ. The CDR3, as DNA: TGCGCCAGCAGCTTGAGGCAGGGGGCAGGGGAGACCCAGTACTTC. Residues: CASSLRQGAGETQYF.

This sequence joins TRBV4-3 and TRBJ2-7, with a possible D match to TRBD1 (5 bases). Germline V lookup: CDR1 LGHNA, CDR2 YSLEER. The CDR3 covers 15 residues. Trimming stripped 0 bases from V and 5 bases from J, with 14 bases between. As DNA, the CDR3 is TGCGCCAGCAGCCAAGATCGTCAGGGCTACGACGAGCAGTACTTC. Protein: CASSQDRQGYDEQYF.